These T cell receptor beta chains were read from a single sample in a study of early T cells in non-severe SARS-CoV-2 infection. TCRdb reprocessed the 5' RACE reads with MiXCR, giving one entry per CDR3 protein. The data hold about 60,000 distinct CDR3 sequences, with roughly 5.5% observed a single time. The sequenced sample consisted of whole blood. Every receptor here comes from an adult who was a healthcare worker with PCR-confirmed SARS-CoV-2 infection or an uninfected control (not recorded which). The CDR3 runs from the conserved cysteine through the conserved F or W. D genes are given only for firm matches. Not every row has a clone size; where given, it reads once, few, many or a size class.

TGTGCCAGCAGCCGCGGGACGGATATGGATACGCAGTATTTT,CASSRGTDMDTQYF,-,TRBJ2-3,-,TRBV11-2
TGCAGTGCTAGAGATACTTTCGCGGGGTCCCCACTCCGGGAGACCCAGTACTTC,CSARDTFAGSPLRETQYF,-,TRBJ2-5,-,TRBV20-1
TGTGCCAGCAGCCCCGAACAGGGCCGTGCTAACTATGGCTACACCTTC,CASSPEQGRANYGYTF,many,TRBJ1-2,-,TRBV3-2
TGTGCCAGCAAAGTCCGTCCGGCGGACGAGCAGTACTTC,CASKVRPADEQYF,-,TRBJ2-7,-,TRBV27
TGCGCCAGCAGCTTGGGACAGGGTGATGGCTACACCTTC,CASSLGQGDGYTF,many,TRBJ1-2,TRBD1,TRBV5-1
TGTGCCAGCAGTTACAGTGGACAGCCTTACAATGAGCAGTTCTTC,CASSYSGQPYNEQFF,few,TRBJ2-1,-,TRBV6-5
TGTGCCAGCAGCTCCAGAAGATTGGGCCTGGAGGGCACCGGGGAGCTGTTTTTT,CASSSRRLGLEGTGELFF,many,TRBJ2-2,-,TRBV7-8
TGTGCCTCTAGCGGGGGGGCCTACAATGAGCAGTTCTTC,CASSGGAYNEQFF,-,TRBJ2-1,TRBD2,TRBV6-6
TGTGCCAGCAGCTTTGGGATCTACAATGAGCAGTTCTTC,CASSFGIYNEQFF,-,TRBJ2-1,-,TRBV7-2
TGTGCCAGCAGCTCTTTCGATGGGGGGTCCGAGCAGTACTTC,CASSSFDGGSEQYF,-,TRBJ2-7,-,TRBV5-5
TGTGCCAGCTCACCTATACGGGACAGGGTCGGAACTAACTATGGCTACACCTTC,CASSPIRDRVGTNYGYTF,few,TRBJ1-2,TRBD1,TRBV18
TGTGCCAGCAGGCTAACGGGACTCGAAACAGATACGCAGTATTTT,CASRLTGLETDTQYF,-,TRBJ2-3,-,TRBV2
TGCAGCTTGACCGGGCGTTTAAGGAACACTGAAGCTTTCTTT,CSLTGRLRNTEAFF,many,TRBJ1-1,-,TRBV29-1
TGTGCCAGCAGTCCCGAGCGGGGGGGCCTGGCAGATACGCAGTATTTT,CASSPERGGLADTQYF,-,TRBJ2-3,TRBD2,TRBV9
TGCAGTGCTAGAGCCCAGGGCGCTGGAAACACCATATATTTT,CSARAQGAGNTIYF,many,TRBJ1-3,-,TRBV20-1
TGTGCCAGCAGTCGACTAGCGGGAACTAATACGCAGTATTTT,CASSRLAGTNTQYF,few,TRBJ2-3,TRBD2,TRBV12-3/TRBV12-4
TGTGCCAGCAGACCAACCGGGACTAGCGTCTACAATGAGCAGTTCTTC,CASRPTGTSVYNEQFF,many,TRBJ2-1,TRBD2,TRBV13
TGTGCCAGCAGATCTCCGGGCTCAGATACGCAGTATTTT,CASRSPGSDTQYF,many,TRBJ2-3,-,TRBV11-2
TGCGCCAGCAGCCAAGATTTGACTAGCGGAGTAGTACGTGAGCAGTTCTTC,CASSQDLTSGVVREQFF,many,TRBJ2-1,TRBD2,TRBV4-1
TGCAGTGCCCGAGGGGAAGGGACAGGGGCCACTGAAGCTTTCTTT,CSARGEGTGATEAFF,many,TRBJ1-1,TRBD1,TRBV20-1
TGTGCCAGCAGTCCCCACGTTGACGTAGGGGGCAGAGCTTTCTTT,CASSPHVDVGGRAFF,many,TRBJ1-1,TRBD1,TRBV6-5
TGTGCCAGCAGTTCGATCCAACCGACTAGCGGGAGGGCCTCTTTTGGCGAGCAGTACTTC,CASSSIQPTSGRASFGEQYF,-,TRBJ2-7,TRBD2,TRBV6-2/TRBV6-3
TGTGCCAGCAGCTTAACGGCAGGCGGGGAGCTGTTTTTT,CASSLTAGGELFF,-,TRBJ2-2,-,TRBV7-3
TGCGCCAGCAGCCAAGATAGTTTGAGGGGGGAGCAGTACTTC,CASSQDSLRGEQYF,-,TRBJ2-7,-,TRBV4-3
TGTGCCAGCAGCGGAGGTAGCGGGGGCTCCTACGAGCAGTACTTC,CASSGGSGGSYEQYF,-,TRBJ2-7,TRBD2,TRBV9
TGCGCCAGCAGCAAGCAGACAGGGGGAAACACCGGGGAGCTGTTTTTT,CASSKQTGGNTGELFF,many,TRBJ2-2,TRBD1,TRBV5-1
TGCGCCAGCAGCCAGGTTAGGGGTTACGAGCAGTACTTC,CASSQVRGYEQYF,few,TRBJ2-7,-,TRBV4-3
TGTGCCAGCTCACCGGGAACAGGGGGTCCAGATACGCAGTATTTT,CASSPGTGGPDTQYF,many,TRBJ2-3,TRBD1,TRBV18
TGTGCCAGCAGTGCCACCGGGGAGCTGTTTTTT,CASSATGELFF,-,TRBJ2-2,-,TRBV25-1
TGTGCCACCAGTGATACCCGAAAGGCCGGGTCTGAAGCTTTCTTT,CATSDTRKAGSEAFF,many,TRBJ1-1,-,TRBV24-1
TGTGCCAGCAAACAGGGCGACGGGGGCAGAGCTCAGCCCCAGCATTTT,CASKQGDGGRAQPQHF,many,TRBJ1-5,-,TRBV2
TGTGCCAGCAGTACCGGGACTAGCGCCTACAATGAGCAGTTCTTC,CASSTGTSAYNEQFF,many,TRBJ2-1,TRBD2,TRBV2
TGTGCCAGCAGCCTCGTCAGCTCCTACAATGAGCAGTTCTTC,CASSLVSSYNEQFF,-,TRBJ2-1,-,TRBV7-6
TGTGCCAGCAGCTCCACAACTACAGGGGGGAGAGAGACCCAGTACTTC,CASSSTTTGGRETQYF,few,TRBJ2-5,TRBD1,TRBV5-5
TGTGCCAGCAGTTTTTTCCGGGAGGCCTTAGAGACCCAGTACTTC,CASSFFREALETQYF,many,TRBJ2-5,TRBD2,TRBV6-2/TRBV6-3
TGTGCCATCAGTGAGATGCGGCAAATGGATAATTCACCCCTCCACTTT,CAISEMRQMDNSPLHF,-,TRBJ1-6,-,TRBV10-3
TGCGCCAGCAGCCCTCTAACTAGCGTCAGCTCCTACGAGCAGTACTTC,CASSPLTSVSSYEQYF,-,TRBJ2-7,TRBD2,TRBV5-1
TGTGCCAGCAGGAGGACACAGCCCTACGAGCAGTACTTC,CASRRTQPYEQYF,many,TRBJ2-7,-,TRBV6-1
TGCGCCAGCAGCTTGGAAGGGGCAGCCCAAGCTTTCTTT,CASSLEGAAQAFF,many,TRBJ1-1,-,TRBV5-1
TGTGCCAGCAGTTTAAGACTAGCGGTGCGAGCCAAAAACATTCAGTACTTC,CASSLRLAVRAKNIQYF,-,TRBJ2-4,TRBD2,TRBV12-3/TRBV12-4
TGTGCCAGCAGTCCCCCGACTCAGAACACCGGGGAGCTGTTTTTT,CASSPPTQNTGELFF,many,TRBJ2-2,-,TRBV6-2/TRBV6-3
TGCAGCGTTGAGGGACTAGCGGGAGAAGGAAGCATTCAGTACTTC,CSVEGLAGEGSIQYF,-,TRBJ2-4,TRBD2,TRBV29-1
TGTGCCTCTAGCGGTCCGCCTAACTACGAGCAGTACTTC,CASSGPPNYEQYF,many,TRBJ2-7,TRBD2,TRBV19
TGTGCCAGCAGCTTGGGGGTAGGGGCCAACGTCCTGACTTTC,CASSLGVGANVLTF,-,TRBJ2-6,-,TRBV5-6
TGTGCCAGCAGATTCGGGGGGACTGAAGCTTTCTTT,CASRFGGTEAFF,many,TRBJ1-1,-,TRBV12-3/TRBV12-4
TGCAGTGCTAGACCCGGGACAGGGAACTACGAGCAGTACTTC,CSARPGTGNYEQYF,-,TRBJ2-7,TRBD1,TRBV20-1
TGTGCCAGCAGGGGGACTGTCCGCACAGATACGCAGTATTTT,CASRGTVRTDTQYF,many,TRBJ2-3,-,TRBV2
TGTGCCAGCAGCCGACCTACTGACCGAATCTATGGCTACACCTTC,CASSRPTDRIYGYTF,many,TRBJ1-2,-,TRBV9
TGTGCCAGCAGCGCATCCGGGACAGACTACAATGAGCAGTTCTTC,CASSASGTDYNEQFF,few,TRBJ2-1,TRBD1,TRBV11-2
TGCAGTGCCTCGGCGGCAGTATCTAACTATGGCTACACCTTC,CSASAAVSNYGYTF,many,TRBJ1-2,-,TRBV20-1
TGTGCCAGCAGTGAAGCGCGCAGGGTCTTC,CASSEARRVF,many,TRBJ2-1,-,TRBV2
TGTGCCAGCAGCCTCGCAAGCTCCTACGAGCAGTACTTC,CASSLASSYEQYF,-,TRBJ2-7,-,TRBV6-5
TGCAGTGTTCCAATGGCGGGAGGTGGGAATGAGCAGTTCTTC,CSVPMAGGGNEQFF,few,TRBJ2-1,TRBD2,TRBV20-1
TGCAGCGTTGAGGCTAGGACAGGCAACGAAAAACTGTTTTTT,CSVEARTGNEKLFF,-,TRBJ1-4,TRBD1,TRBV29-1
TGTGCCAGCAGCTTAGTAGTATCGGGGACTGAGCAGTTCTTC,CASSLVVSGTEQFF,few,TRBJ2-1,-,TRBV11-2
TGTGCCAGCAGCTCGACAGCTAACACTGAAGCTTTCTTT,CASSSTANTEAFF,many,TRBJ1-1,-,TRBV11-2
TGCGCCAGCAGGGGCCGGGACTCATTAACGTTAGTTGCCTCCTACGAGCAGTACTTC,CASRGRDSLTLVASYEQYF,many,TRBJ2-7,-,TRBV5-1